The clone carrying this T cell receptor beta chain has at least ten counts. Its target is not known. The source of the sample is a study of early T cells in non-severe SARS-CoV-2 infection. Study details: The sequenced material was bulk RNA from unsorted whole blood, and its chains were unpaired. Study conclusions and caveats: CD4 and private specificities were missed by VDJdb matching, which favored anti-spike CD8 responses.

Unique molecular identifiers were added to individual cDNA molecules. TCRdb processed the 5' RACE reads anew with MiXCR; each CDR3 protein has one entry. Of 35,000 to 40,000 distinct CDR3 sequences in the sample, about 5% are singletons; the top ten hold around 16%. The germline CDR1 and CDR2 sequences are LGHDT and YNNKEL (reference sequence). Germline trimming cut 1 base from V and 9 bases from J; bases unmatched to any gene: 2. There are 14 residues in the CDR3. The rearrangement joins TRBV3-1 to TRBJ2-1, with 11 bases fitting TRBD1. The sequence came from an adult who was a healthcare worker with PCR-confirmed SARS-CoV-2 infection or an uninfected control (not recorded which). Sample: whole blood. CDR3 residues: CASSQGTGGREQFF. In DNA, the CDR3 is TGTGCCAGCAGCCAAGGGACAGGGGGCCGTGAGCAGTTCTTC.